A selection of T cell receptor beta chains follows, all from one sample in a study of T-cell memory formation after mild COVID-19. One entry per CDR3 protein results from TCRdb running MiXCR on the 5' RACE reads. The table lists 400,000 to 550,000 distinct CDR3 sequences, around a quarter of them singletons, with about an eighth in the top ten. The specimen sequenced was PBMCs or a T cell subset sorted from them (not recorded which). The receptors were sampled from an adult woman who had mild COVID-19 (a few samples of this study predate the infection). Cell type and time point are not known. Both conserved end residues are trimmed from each CDR3. Size tells how often a clone was seen (once, few, many) or the class of an expanded clone, and some rows leave it out.

size: few; V: TRBV5-1; length: 13; CDR3: ASCPDSPSYNEQF
size: few; V: TRBV25-1; length: 11; CDR3: ASSEWTPNEQF
size: NA; V: TRBV9; length: 13; CDR3: ASSARTGNTDTQY
size: NA; V: TRBV3-1; length: 11; CDR3: ASSQVRQATQY
size: NA; V: TRBV24-1; length: 13; CDR3: ATGYPGTGNNEQF
size: NA; V: TRBV4-2; length: 13; CDR3: ASSQELAGQETQY
size: NA; V: TRBV11-1; length: 12; CDR3: ASSRERLRNEQF
size: NA; V: TRBV7-9; length: 13; CDR3: ASSSQSTGNYGYT
size: NA; V: TRBV5-6; length: 12; CDR3: ASSAVTSGTEAF
size: NA; V: TRBV4-1; length: 15; CDR3: ASSQGPAGGGTGELF
size: NA; V: TRBV20-1; length: 10; CDR3: SARDERETQY
size: NA; V: TRBV27; length: 13; CDR3: ASSLKVLSSYEQY
size: NA; V: TRBV15; length: 18; CDR3: ATSRLGGDRRFSYNSPLH
size: NA; V: TRBV9; length: 10; CDR3: ASSVSEVEQF
size: few; V: TRBV15; length: 13; CDR3: ATSSDRGTLNEQF
size: NA; V: TRBV20-1; length: 13; CDR3: SARGTSAASYEQY
size: many; V: TRBV5-1; length: 12; CDR3: ASSTGTGGYEQY
size: few; V: TRBV7-2; length: 13; CDR3: ASSPWDSDSYEQY
size: few; V: TRBV12-3/TRBV12-4; length: 11; CDR3: ASSSGGRYGYT
size: few; V: TRBV7-9; length: 13; CDR3: ASSAVQGSRSEAF